Presented here are 5 T cell receptor beta chains from one specimen sequenced in a study of cytomegalovirus exposure and HLA in healthy donors. PCR amplification relied on 60 Vbeta primers (plus 13 Jbeta primers). The method was immunoSEQ multiplex PCR; TCRdb's version includes in-frame clones alone and lacks a portion of them. Among about 190,000 clones, around 75% were seen once, and the ten largest hold about 6%. Sequenced material: PBMCs. The receptor source for this set is a man aged 35 to 55 in good health and CMV-seropositive.

The gene calls are TRBV5-1 and TRBJ1-2; D gene uncertain. The CDR3 contains 13 residues. V lost 4 bases, J lost 6 bases, and 13 bases lay in between. CDR1 and CDR2 (germline): SGHRS, YFSETQ. The CDR3 region has the DNA TGCGCCAGCAGCCCTTTGGCCGCAGATGGCTACACCTTC. Its translation: CASSPLAADGYTF.

The chain carries TRBV10-3 and TRBJ2-1, with 9 bases matching TRBD1. The J segment lost 6 bases and the V segment lost 4 bases, leaving 7 bases of the junction unmatched. CDR3 length: 15 residues. Germline V lookup: CDR1 ENHRY, CDR2 SYGVKD. The CDR3 DNA reads TGTGCCATCAGTGCACCGGGACAGGGCTTCAATGAGCAGTTCTTC. As protein: CAISAPGQGFNEQFF.

This chain links TRBV7-3 with TRBJ1-6; 9 nucleotides line up with TRBD1. The length of the CDR3 is 17 residues. V was clipped by 4 bases and J by 9 bases; unmatched bases: 13. Per the germline V gene, CDR1 is SGHTA and CDR2 is FQGTGA. The DNA of the CDR3 is TGTGCCAGCAGCTCCCACGAAACAGGGGGCGCGGGTTCACCCCTCCACTTT. Protein sequence: CASSSHETGGAGSPLHF.

J is TRBJ2-5 and V is TRBV28; tentative D call: TRBD2 (6 bases). Looked up from germline, CDR1 is MDHEN and CDR2 is SYDVKM. The CDR3 covers 14 residues. V was pared by 6 bases and J by 4 bases, with 15 bases between. The CDR3 loop is CASSRRWEAETQYF. CDR3 DNA sequence: TGTGCCAGCAGCCGCCGCTGGGAGGCAGAGACCCAGTACTTC.

This clone appeared a few times. This chain connects TRBV10-3 to TRBJ1-2; TRBD1 matches 10 bases. Germline trimming cut 2 bases from V and 1 base from J; bases unmatched to any gene: 1. This CDR3 region has 15 residues. Germline CDR1 is ENHRY and CDR2 is SYGVKD. The CDR3 coding sequence is TGTGCCATCAGTGAGGGGACAGGGGATAACTATGGCTACACCTTC. It codes for CAISEGTGDNYGYTF.